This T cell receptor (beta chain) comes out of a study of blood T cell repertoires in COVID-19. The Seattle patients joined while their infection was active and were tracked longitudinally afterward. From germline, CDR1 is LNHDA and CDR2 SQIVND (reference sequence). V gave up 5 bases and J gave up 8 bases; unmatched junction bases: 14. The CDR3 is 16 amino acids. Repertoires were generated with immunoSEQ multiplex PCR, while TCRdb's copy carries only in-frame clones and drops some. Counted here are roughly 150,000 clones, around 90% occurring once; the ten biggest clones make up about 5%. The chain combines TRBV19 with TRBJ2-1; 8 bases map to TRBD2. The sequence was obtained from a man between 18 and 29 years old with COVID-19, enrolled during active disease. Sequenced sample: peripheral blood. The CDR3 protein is CASSFKRERGFDEQFF. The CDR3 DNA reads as TGTGCCAGTAGTTTTAAGCGGGAGAGAGGGTTCGATGAGCAGTTCTTC.